These 11 T cell receptor beta chains came from one sample sequenced in a study of persistence of HIV-infected CD4 T cells. Sequencing used immunoSEQ version 4 in survey mode. Clones were read by immunoSEQ multiplex PCR, and TCRdb kept only the in-frame ones, dropping some. The profile shows tens of thousands of clones, roughly 80% of them singletons. Cells were stimulated with CMV-infected fibroblast lysates at roughly 9.1 ug/mL. CD40L-negative CD69-negative CD45RO-high memory CD4+ T cells were sorted as populations depleted of antigen-responding cells. The antigens for these receptors are not known. Sample: CD4+ T cells sorted from PBMCs after roughly 18-hour stimulation, taken from a patient who received antiretroviral therapy. The receptor source for this set is an adult woman with HIV who was CMV-seropositive.

The chain couples TRBV18 to TRBJ2-7, with D tentatively TRBD1 or TRBD2 (6 bases each). Per germline, CDR1 KGHSH and CDR2 LQKENI. The V gene lost 2 bases and the J gene lost 12 bases, with 20 bases spanning the gap. This CDR3 is built from 14 residues. DNA of the CDR3: TGTGCCAGCTCACCAAGGGGGGACCCGTTAATCGGGTACTTC. Translated, it gives CASSPRGDPLIGYF.

The chain links TRBV6-5 to TRBJ1-5; D is uncertain. The CDR3 length is 14 residues. Germline V gives CDR1 MNHEY, CDR2 SVGAGI. V was shortened by 6 bases and J by 5 bases, with 14 bases between the two germline ends. DNA for the CDR3: TGTGCCAGCAGATTGACCCCGGAATATCAGCCCCAGCATTTT. The encoded protein is CASRLTPEYQPQHF.

The chain recombines TRBV5-4 with TRBJ2-3; D not resolved. CDR1 is SGHNT and CDR2 is YYREEE in the germline V gene (reference sequence). Trimming removed 4 bases from V and 0 bases from J, with 12 bases in between. The CDR3 loop spans 15 amino acids. The CDR3 is CASSPAVFSTDTQYF. DNA for the CDR3: TGTGCCAGCAGCCCCGCCGTATTTAGCACAGATACGCAGTATTTT.

The chain uses TRBV28 and TRBJ2-5; TRBD2 matches at 12 bases. Looked up from germline, CDR1 is MDHEN and CDR2 is SYDVKM. V shed 3 bases and J 4 bases; nucleotides not matched to a gene: 6. CDR3 length: 16 amino acids. CDR3 loop: CASSFPSGRAGETQYF. CDR3 nucleotides: TGTGCCAGCAGTTTTCCTAGCGGGAGGGCCGGAGAGACCCAGTACTTC.

The chain employs TRBV7-9 and TRBJ2-1, with D uncertain. V lost 0 bases and J 9 bases, leaving 9 bases between the germline ends. CDR3 length equals 13 residues. Per the germline V gene, CDR1 is SEHNR and CDR2 is FQNEAQ (reference sequence). The CDR3: CASSLALGSEQFF. For the CDR3, the DNA is TGTGCCAGCAGCTTAGCGCTAGGGTCTGAGCAGTTCTTC.

In this sample, this clone turned up once. This rearrangement joins TRBV6-5 to TRBJ1-1; a weak D match, TRBD1 (5 bases). Trimming pared 6 bases from V and 0 bases from J, leaving 14 bases between. Germline V gene sequence: CDR1 MNHEY, CDR2 SVGAGI. The CDR3 totals 15 residues. The CDR3 region has the DNA TGTGCCAGCAGCCTGACAGCCTCCATGAACACTGAAGCTTTCTTT. This gives the protein CASSLTASMNTEAFF.

The J gene is TRBJ2-5, the V gene TRBV7-2, with 10 bases that match TRBD2. The germline V gene has CDR1 SGHTA and CDR2 FQGNSA. The CDR3 length is 16 residues. With 3 bases clipped from V and 5 bases from J, the junction kept 9 bases outside the gene matches. The CDR3 spells CASSFLSGGAGETQYF. The CDR3 DNA sequence: TGTGCCAGCAGCTTCCTAAGCGGGGGGGCCGGGGAGACCCAGTACTTC.

As DNA, the CDR3 is TGTGCCAGCAGTTACGCGGGGCTCCAAGAGACCCAGTACTTC. This codes for CASSYAGLQETQYF. The chain links TRBV6-5 to TRBJ2-5, with D maybe TRBD2 (6 bases). Germline-derived CDR1 and CDR2 are MNHEY and SVGAGI. Trimming pared 2 bases from V and 1 base from J, leaving 8 bases between. CDR3 length: 14 amino acids.

The chain employs TRBV19 and TRBJ2-5; 9 bases agree with TRBD1. The ends lost 6 bases at V and 4 bases at J; junction bases unmatched: 12. Per the germline V gene, CDR1 is LNHDA and CDR2 is SQIVND (reference sequence). CDR3 length: 16 amino acids. CDR3: CASRKIGTGSTETQYF. The CDR3 DNA reads TGTGCCAGTAGAAAAATTGGGACAGGGAGCACAGAGACCCAGTACTTC.

V gene TRBV12-3 or TRBV12-4 combines with J gene TRBJ1-1; D is possibly TRBD1 (6 bases). V gave up 3 bases and J gave up 11 bases, with 10 bases separating them. The CDR3 consists of 11 residues. DNA of the CDR3: TGTGCCAGCAGTTTTTGGGGGCAGGCTTTCTTT. It is translated as CASSFWGQAFF.

The chain couples TRBV11-3 to TRBJ2-2; 7 nucleotides agree with TRBD1. Germline assignment: CDR1 SGHNT and CDR2 YENEEA. V shed 1 base and J 1 base; nucleotides not matched to a gene: 6. The CDR3 is 17 amino acids. The CDR3 DNA is TGTGCCAGCAGCTTAGTTTCGGGACAGTTGAACACCGGGGAGCTGTTTTTT. Translation: CASSLVSGQLNTGELFF.